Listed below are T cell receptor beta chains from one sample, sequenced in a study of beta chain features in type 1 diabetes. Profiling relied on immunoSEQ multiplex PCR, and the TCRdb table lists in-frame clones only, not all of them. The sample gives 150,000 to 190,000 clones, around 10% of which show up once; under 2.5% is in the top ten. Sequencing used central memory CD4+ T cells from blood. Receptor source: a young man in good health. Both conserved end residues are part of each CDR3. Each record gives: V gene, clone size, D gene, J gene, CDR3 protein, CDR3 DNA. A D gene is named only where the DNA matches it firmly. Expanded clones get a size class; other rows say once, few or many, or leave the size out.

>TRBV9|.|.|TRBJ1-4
CASSRGATNEKLFF
TGTGCCAGCAGCCGAGGCGCAACTAATGAAAAACTGTTTTTT
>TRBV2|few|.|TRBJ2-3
CASLTRITDTQYF
TGTGCCAGCCTCACCCGGATCACAGATACGCAGTATTTT
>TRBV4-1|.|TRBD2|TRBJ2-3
CASSQVEAAVKAGYTQYF
TGCGCCAGCAGCCAAGTTGAAGCCGCCGTAAAAGCGGGGTATACGCAGTATTTT
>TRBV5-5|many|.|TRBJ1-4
CASSRAGRTNEKLFF
TGTGCCAGCAGCCGGGCTGGGCGAACTAATGAAAAACTGTTTTTT
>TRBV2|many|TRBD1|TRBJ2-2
CASSGTGGSTGELFF
TGTGCCAGCAGTGGGACAGGGGGTTCAACCGGGGAGCTGTTTTTT
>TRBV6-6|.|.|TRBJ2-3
CASSEWPRRDTQYF
TGTGCCAGCAGTGAGTGGCCCAGACGGGATACGCAGTATTTT
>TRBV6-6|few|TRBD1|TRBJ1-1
CASSLGQVLGYTEAFF
TGTGCCAGCAGTTTGGGACAGGTTCTAGGGTACACTGAAGCTTTCTTT
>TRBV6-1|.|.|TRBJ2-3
CASSERRRDTDTQYF
TGTGCCAGCAGTGAGAGGCGGAGAGACACAGATACGCAGTATTTT
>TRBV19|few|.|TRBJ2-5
CASSIDQGWGRETQYF
TGTGCCAGTAGTATAGATCAGGGATGGGGGCGAGAGACCCAGTACTTC
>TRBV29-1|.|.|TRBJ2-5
CSVEFGQHQETQYF
TGCAGCGTTGAGTTCGGACAGCACCAAGAGACCCAGTACTTC
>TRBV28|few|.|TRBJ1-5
CASSSLSGASNQPQHF
TGTGCCAGCAGTTCCCTTTCGGGGGCTAGCAATCAGCCCCAGCATTTT
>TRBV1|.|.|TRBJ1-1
CTSRKTPRLNTEAFF
TGCACCAGCAGGAAGACACCCCGACTGAACACTGAAGCTTTCTTT
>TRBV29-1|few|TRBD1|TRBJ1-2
CSGGQGKDYGYTF
TGCAGCGGTGGACAGGGGAAGGACTATGGCTACACCTTC
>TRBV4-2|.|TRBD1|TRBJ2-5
CASSQGDRAQETQYF
TGTGCCAGCAGCCAAGGAGACAGGGCCCAAGAGACCCAGTACTTC
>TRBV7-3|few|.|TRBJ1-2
CASSLTFRVNTAYTF
TGTGCCAGCAGCTTAACGTTCCGAGTTAATACGGCCTACACCTTC
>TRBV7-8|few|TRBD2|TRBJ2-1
CASKLGLAANNEQFF
TGTGCCAGCAAATTAGGGCTAGCGGCAAACAATGAGCAGTTCTTC
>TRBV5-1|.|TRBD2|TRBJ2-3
CASSLAPAGSDTQYF
TGCGCCAGCAGCTTGGCCCCAGCGGGATCAGATACGCAGTATTTT
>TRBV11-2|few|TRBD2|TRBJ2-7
CASTVGLAEIYEQYF
TGTGCCAGCACGGTCGGACTAGCGGAGATCTACGAGCAGTACTTC
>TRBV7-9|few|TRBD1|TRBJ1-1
CASSSQGVTEAFF
TGTGCCAGCAGCTCACAGGGGGTCACTGAAGCTTTCTTT
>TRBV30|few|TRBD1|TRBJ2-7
CAWIPDRGEQYF
TGTGCCTGGATTCCGGACAGGGGGGAGCAGTACTTC
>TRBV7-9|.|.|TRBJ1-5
CASSSDKPSNQPQHF
TGTGCCAGCAGCTCGGACAAGCCGAGCAATCAGCCCCAGCATTTT
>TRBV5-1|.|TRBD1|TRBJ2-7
CASSPRGQVYEQYF
TGCGCCAGCAGCCCTAGGGGACAGGTCTACGAGCAGTACTTC
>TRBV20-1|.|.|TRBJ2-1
CSASLEVEQFF
TGCAGTGCTAGTCTTGAGGTCGAGCAGTTCTTC
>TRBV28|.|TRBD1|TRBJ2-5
CASSLNTGTGDQETQYF
TGTGCCAGCAGTTTAAACACGGGGACAGGGGACCAAGAGACCCAGTACTTC
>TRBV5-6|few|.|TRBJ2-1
CASSQMGLTGDEQFF
TGTGCCAGCAGCCAGATGGGACTCACCGGGGATGAGCAGTTCTTC
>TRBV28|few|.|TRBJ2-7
CASRAGGKGYEQYF
TGTGCCAGCAGGGCCGGGGGCAAAGGGTACGAGCAGTACTTC
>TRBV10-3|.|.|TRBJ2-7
CATEGETYEQYF
TGTGCCACGGAGGGGGAGACCTACGAGCAGTACTTC
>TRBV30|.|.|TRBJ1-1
CAWSPQGSHRNTEAFF
TGTGCCTGGAGTCCGCAGGGATCACACCGGAACACTGAAGCTTTCTTT
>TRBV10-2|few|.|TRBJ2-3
CASSVADTQYF
TGCGCCAGCAGTGTAGCAGATACGCAGTATTTT
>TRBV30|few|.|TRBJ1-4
CAYNHEKLFF
TGTGCCTACAACCACGAAAAACTGTTTTTT
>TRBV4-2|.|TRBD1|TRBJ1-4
CASSPDRATNEKLFF
TGTGCCAGCAGCCCAGACAGGGCGACGAATGAAAAACTGTTTTTT